The sequence of this T cell receptor (beta chain) was determined in a study of blood T cell repertoires in COVID-19. Study-wide background: COVID-19 samples collected from the United States, Italy and Spain covered acute and convalescent phases. PBMCs, B-cell-depleted T cells, or T cells were the source of the cDNA or gDNA that made up the material.

V was clipped by 6 bases and J by 8 bases, with 15 bases between them. This CDR3 contains 13 residues. The germline gives CDR1 LGHDT, CDR2 YNNKEL (reference sequence). The authors' processing: Reference gene primers were amplified, and this amplification served to estimate nucleated cell counts. Sequencing was performed with immunoSEQ multiplex PCR; in TCRdb, only in-frame clones are kept and a portion is missing. V, J and clone size were drawn from that table, and D and trimming were deduced from the DNA. The sample comprises some 13,000 clones, 84% of which are singletons, and roughly 32% rests with the top ten.

What was sequenced was peripheral blood. The rearrangement links TRBV3-1 (or the pseudogene TRBV3-2) to TRBJ2-3, with D possibly TRBD1 on 5 matching bases. The TCR comes from a man aged 50-60 years with active COVID-19. CDR3 protein: CASSQSQGGTQYF. The DNA of the CDR3 is TGTGCCAGCAGTCAATCCCAGGGTGGTACGCAGTATTTT.